Following are 30 T cell receptor beta chains from one sample sequenced in a study of cytomegalovirus exposure and HLA in healthy donors. PCR involved 60 Vbeta and 13 Jbeta primers. TCRdb's table, derived via immunoSEQ multiplex PCR, lists solely in-frame clones and lacks some. Of under 200,000 clones in the sample, about 80% were seen once. The sample consisted of PBMCs. The receptors shown here come from a woman aged 35 to 49 in good health and CMV-seronegative.

J is TRBJ2-6 and V is TRBV11-2; weak D call: TRBD1 (6 bases). The CDR3 has 15 amino acids. The germline gives CDR1 SGHAT, CDR2 FQNNGV. Deletions cut 1 base from V and 2 bases from J, with 6 bases between. This CDR3 is CASSLAGAGANVLTF. The CDR3 nucleotides read TGTGCCAGCAGCTTAGCAGGGGCTGGGGCCAACGTCCTGACTTTC.

This CDR3 is CATTYSYGYTF. The CDR3 DNA follows: TGTGCCACCACGTACAGCTATGGCTACACCTTC. The chain carries TRBV19 and TRBJ1-2; D is undetermined. Germline V gives CDR1 LNHDA, CDR2 SQIVND (reference sequence). Trimming shortened V by 10 bases and J by 4 bases, and 10 bases separated the two germline ends. CDR3 length: 11 amino acids.

This chain uses TRBV7-9 with TRBJ2-7; weak D call: TRBD2 (5 bases). Germline lookup yields CDR1 SEHNR and CDR2 FQNEAQ (reference sequence). CDR3 length: 13 residues. Trimming removed 4 bases from V and 4 bases from J, with 11 bases in between. The CDR3 here is CASSSTLVYEQYF. The CDR3 DNA reads as TGTGCCAGCAGCTCAACACTAGTGTACGAGCAGTACTTC.

CDR3 nucleotides: TGCGCCAGCAGCTTGTCGCCGACAGGGTACGGCTCTGGAAACACCATATATTTT. Its protein product is CASSLSPTGYGSGNTIYF. J is TRBJ1-3 and V is TRBV5-1, with 7 bases matching TRBD1. The J segment lost 0 bases and the V segment lost 1 base, leaving 10 bases of the junction unmatched. The CDR3 sequence is 18 residues long. Per germline, CDR1 SGHRS and CDR2 YFSETQ.

The genes are TRBV6-1 and TRBJ1-1; 7 bases fit TRBD1. CDR1 MNHNS and CDR2 SASEGT come from the germline V gene. With V trimmed by 4 bases and J by 4 bases, 12 bases remained unmatched. This CDR3 spans 16 amino acids. For the CDR3, the DNA is TGTGCCAGCAGTGGGTGGGCAGGGGGTGCTCGCACTGAAGCTTTCTTT. This translates into CASSGWAGGARTEAFF.

The rearrangement uses TRBV6-5 and TRBJ2-7, with D maybe TRBD2 (5 bases). Trimming pared 9 bases from V and 2 bases from J, leaving 11 bases between. Germline assignment: CDR1 MNHEY and CDR2 SVGAGI. The CDR3 loop spans 12 amino acids. The CDR3: CAREWRAYEQYF. DNA for the CDR3: TGTGCCAGGGAGTGGCGGGCCTACGAGCAGTACTTC.

This chain connects TRBV6-4 to TRBJ2-3; a weak D match, TRBD1 (5 bases). The V gene's germline CDR1 is MRHNA and CDR2 SNTAGT. The CDR3 runs to 15 residues. The V gene lost 5 bases and the J gene lost 0 bases, with 12 bases spanning the gap. CDR3 amino acids: CASSLRAASTDTQYF. In DNA, the CDR3 is TGTGCCAGCAGTCTCAGGGCGGCAAGCACAGATACGCAGTATTTT.

The rearrangement links TRBV6-5 to TRBJ2-7, with TRBD1 as a possible D gene (6 bases). This CDR3 has 15 amino acids. The germline gives CDR1 MNHEY, CDR2 SVGAGI. Trimming left V 4 bases short and J 5 bases short, with 18 bases between. The CDR3 nucleotides read TGTGCCAGCAGTTCCCCGGGACAAGAAGGGCACGAGCAGTACTTC. Translated: CASSSPGQEGHEQYF.

The chain combines TRBV6-5 with TRBJ2-5; TRBD2 aligns across 10 bases. Judging by the DNA end, TRBJ2-7 fits better; the J call may be wrong. The CDR3 extends over 13 amino acids. CDR1 is MNHEY, CDR2 SVGAGI, per germline. The CDR3 region has the DNA TGTGCCAGCAGGATGGGACTAGCGTCCGAGCAGTACTTC. Encoded protein: CASRMGLASEQYF.

This clone was counted only a few times. The V gene is TRBV6-5, the J gene TRBJ2-7; D gene unclear. This CDR3 region has 13 residues. V lost 0 bases, J lost 0 bases, and 3 bases lay in between. Germline CDR1 MNHEY, CDR2 SVGAGI. The CDR3 DNA reads TGTGCCAGCAGTTACTCCCTCTCCTACGAGCAGTACTTC. This encodes CASSYSLSYEQYF.

The rearrangement joins TRBV27 to TRBJ1-1; no clear D gene. CDR3 length equals 14 residues. V lost 3 bases to trimming and J lost 4 bases, with 12 bases between them. Germline assignment: CDR1 MNHEY and CDR2 SMNVEV (reference sequence). The CDR3 coding sequence is TGTGCCAGCAGTTTGCAGCGTCCGGGCACTGAAGCTTTCTTT. Encoded protein: CASSLQRPGTEAFF.

J is TRBJ2-7 and V is TRBV19; 8 bases match TRBD1. Trimming cost V 8 bases and J 3 bases; bases outside gene matches: 6. This CDR3 has 13 amino acids. From germline, CDR1 is LNHDA and CDR2 SQIVND (reference sequence). The CDR3 is CASDTGQGYEQYF. CDR3 nucleotide sequence: TGTGCCAGTGATACCGGACAGGGCTACGAGCAGTACTTC.

V usage is TRBV27 and J usage is TRBJ2-2; TRBD2 matches 10 bases. Trimming took 8 bases from V and 2 from J; bases not matched to a gene: 2. The length of the CDR3 is 14 residues. Germline CDR1 and CDR2: MNHEY and SMNVEV (reference sequence). CDR3 region: CASGLAVNTGELFF. As DNA, the CDR3 is TGTGCCAGCGGACTAGCGGTAAACACCGGGGAGCTGTTTTTT.

The CDR3 loop reads CSVEDRRSNYTF. The CDR3 nucleotides read TGCAGCGTTGAAGATCGGAGGTCGAACTACACCTTC. The chain is built from TRBV29-1 and TRBJ1-2; D remains unclear. Germline-derived CDR1 and CDR2 are SQVTM and ANQGSEA. With 0 bases removed from V and 10 bases from J, the gap between germline ends came to 12 bases. This CDR3 contains 12 residues.

This clone was counted only a few times. This sample also contains other DNA sequences that code for the same CDR3. V gene TRBV7-9 combines with J gene TRBJ1-1, with a possible D match to TRBD1 (5 bases). CDR1 and CDR2 (germline): SEHNR, FQNEAQ (reference sequence). The V and J ends lost 1 base and 6 bases respectively, with 6 bases between them. The CDR3 consists of 12 residues. The DNA of the CDR3 is TGTGCCAGCAGCTTAGGGGGGGCTGAAGCTTTCTTT. Translating it yields CASSLGGAEAFF.

This chain connects TRBV7-2 to TRBJ2-7, with 9 bases fitting TRBD2. The CDR3 spans 15 residues. Germline V lookup: CDR1 SGHTA, CDR2 FQGNSA. With V trimmed by 3 bases and J by 7 bases, 10 bases remained unmatched. CDR3: CASSFVGGRAREQYF. Written as DNA, the CDR3 is TGTGCCAGCAGCTTCGTGGGCGGGAGGGCCCGGGAGCAGTACTTC.

This clone occurred a few times. The V gene is TRBV29-1, the J gene TRBJ2-1; D remains ambiguous. This CDR3 has 10 residues. Germline assignment: CDR1 SQVTM and CDR2 ANQGSEA. The chain's CDR3 is CSLGHNEQFF. CDR3 in DNA: TGCAGTCTAGGTCACAATGAGCAGTTCTTC.

The V and J genes are TRBV7-9 and TRBJ2-1; D is uncertain. V lost 1 base and J lost 7, with 5 bases in between. Germline lookup yields CDR1 SEHNR and CDR2 FQNEAQ (reference sequence). This CDR3 has 12 residues. CDR3 region: CASSLGLNEQFF. Written as DNA, the CDR3 is TGTGCCAGCAGCTTAGGACTTAATGAGCAGTTCTTC.

This chain joins TRBV5-1 and TRBJ2-3, with 8 positions matching TRBD2. CDR1 is SGHRS and CDR2 is YFSETQ in the germline V gene. J was trimmed by 0 bases and V by 0 bases; bases with no gene match: 21. This CDR3 comprises 22 residues. The CDR3 bases are TGCGCCAGCAGCTTGGCTAGCCCACTAGGGCTAGCGGGTATTTCTAGCACAGATACGCAGTATTTT. This sequence encodes CASSLASPLGLAGISSTDTQYF. Full variable domain (rest looked up from reference TRBV5-1 and TRBJ2-3): KAGVTQTPRYLIKTRGQQVTLSCSPISGHRSVSWYQQTPGQGLQFLFEYFSETQRNKGNFPGRFSGRQFSNSRSEMNVSTLELGDSALYLCASSLASPLGLAGISSTDTQYFGPGTRLTVL.

This clone appeared a few times. The V and J genes are TRBV5-1 and TRBJ1-5, with D maybe TRBD1 (5 bases). Germline-derived CDR1 and CDR2 are SGHRS and YFSETQ. The V end was cut by 5 bases, the J end by 0 bases, with 12 bases between. The CDR3 runs to 15 residues. The CDR3 sequence: CASSVDTYSNQPQHF. CDR3 nucleotide sequence: TGCGCCAGCAGTGTGGACACCTATAGCAATCAGCCCCAGCATTTT.

The chain uses TRBV5-1 and TRBJ2-2, with 9 bases fitting TRBD1. Losses at the gene ends were 4 bases for V and 1 base for J; bases not matched to a gene: 5. Germline CDR1 is SGHRS and CDR2 is YFSETQ. The CDR3 covers 16 residues. CDR3 residues: CASSAAGQGNTGELFF. CDR3 sequence (DNA): TGCGCCAGCAGCGCAGCGGGACAGGGGAACACCGGGGAGCTGTTTTTT. The entire variable domain, with the rest obtained from reference TRBV5-1 and TRBJ2-2, is as follows: KAGVTQTPRYLIKTRGQQVTLSCSPISGHRSVSWYQQTPGQGLQFLFEYFSETQRNKGNFPGRFSGRQFSNSRSEMNVSTLELGDSALYLCASSAAGQGNTGELFFGEGSRLTVL.

CDR3 nucleotides: TGTGCCAGCACCGGACAGGGCATCGCTGAAGCTTTCTTT. As protein: CASTGQGIAEAFF. The chain links TRBV6-6 to TRBJ1-1, with 8 bases aligning to TRBD1. In germline, CDR1 is MNHNY, CDR2 SVGAGI (reference sequence). With V trimmed by 7 bases and J by 6 bases, 7 bases remained unmatched. This CDR3 comprises 13 residues.

The J gene is TRBJ2-7, the V gene TRBV5-1; 10 bases are a match to TRBD1. CDR1 SGHRS and CDR2 YFSETQ come from the germline V gene. CDR3 size: 15 residues. V dropped 5 bases and J dropped 1; count of bases not matched to a gene: 6. The CDR3 DNA reads TGCGCCAGCAGGGCCGGGACAGGGGCGTCCTACGAGCAGTACTTC. It specifies CASRAGTGASYEQYF. Based on the CDR3 plus reference TRBV5-1 and TRBJ2-7, the full variable domain is KAGVTQTPRYLIKTRGQQVTLSCSPISGHRSVSWYQQTPGQGLQFLFEYFSETQRNKGNFPGRFSGRQFSNSRSEMNVSTLELGDSALYLCASRAGTGASYEQYFGPGTRLTVT.

The chain links TRBV7-9 to TRBJ2-1; 7 bases map to TRBD2. V shed 5 bases, J shed 2 bases, and the junction held 12 bases outside the gene matches. This CDR3 contains 17 residues. Per germline, CDR1 SEHNR and CDR2 FQNEAQ (reference sequence). CDR3 loop: CASSPLFAGDPYNEQFF. The CDR3 DNA sequence: TGTGCCAGCAGCCCCCTTTTTGCGGGAGATCCCTACAATGAGCAGTTCTTC.

The chain links TRBV5-5 to TRBJ1-4; TRBD1 agrees at 8 bases. In germline, CDR1 is SGHKS, CDR2 YYEKEE (reference sequence). V shed 3 bases, J shed 6 bases, and the junction held 7 bases outside the gene matches. The CDR3 is 15 residues long. CDR3 in amino acids: CASSYTGGVYEKLFF. The CDR3 bases are TGTGCCAGCAGCTACACAGGGGGGGTTTATGAAAAACTGTTTTTT.

The sample holds one count of this clone. The rearrangement links TRBV4-1 to TRBJ2-5; 8 bases line up with TRBD1. Germline V gene data show CDR1 as MGHRA and CDR2 as YSYEKL. The CDR3 extends over 14 amino acids. With 1 base clipped from V and 5 bases from J, the junction kept 3 bases outside the gene matches. This CDR3 is CASSQVRGHETQYF. In DNA, the CDR3 is TGCGCCAGCAGCCAAGTCAGGGGGCACGAGACCCAGTACTTC.

The chain recombines TRBV11-3 with TRBJ1-1; the D gene is possibly TRBD1 (5 bases). The V and J ends lost 3 bases and 3 bases respectively, with 11 bases between them. This CDR3 is built from 14 residues. CDR1 and CDR2 from the germline V gene are SGHNT and YENEEA. DNA of the CDR3: TGTGCCAGCAGCTTGCAGGGCAGGGACACTGAAGCTTTCTTT. Protein: CASSLQGRDTEAFF.

This sequence joins TRBV30 and TRBJ1-5; D perhaps matches TRBD1 (6 bases). Trimming cost V 3 bases and J 7 bases, with 25 bases left between them. Germline CDR1 GTSNPN, CDR2 SVGIG (reference sequence). This CDR3 region has 17 residues. In DNA form, the CDR3 reads TGTGCCTGGAGCCTAAGGGGGGGAAAGTTCGGGAAGCAGCCCCAGCATTTT. Translation: CAWSLRGGKFGKQPQHF.

The V and J genes are TRBV19 and TRBJ1-2; TRBD1 might be the D (6 bases). Trimming cost V 1 base and J 1 base, with 10 bases left between them. Germline V gene sequence: CDR1 LNHDA, CDR2 SQIVND (reference sequence). The CDR3 runs to 15 residues. CDR3 DNA: TGTGCCAGTAGTATAGCTGGGGGCGGTAACTATGGCTACACCTTC. It codes for CASSIAGGGNYGYTF.

This chain joins TRBV13 and TRBJ2-7; D is perhaps TRBD2 (7 bases). Germline V gene sequence: CDR1 PRHDT, CDR2 FYEKMQ (reference sequence). The CDR3 consists of 15 residues. V lost 3 bases and J lost 2, with 14 bases in between. The CDR3 bases are TGTGCCAGCAGCTTCGGGCGGGGGCATACCTACGAGCAGTACTTC. Protein sequence: CASSFGRGHTYEQYF. Based on the CDR3 plus reference TRBV13 and TRBJ2-7, the full variable domain is AAGVIQSPRHLIKEKRETATLKCYPIPRHDTVYWYQQGPGQDPQFLISFYEKMQSDKGSIPDRFSAQQFSDYHSELNMSSLELGDSALYFCASSFGRGHTYEQYFGPGTRLTVT.